The 14 T cell receptor beta chains below were found in one sample sequenced in a study of shared clonotypes between healthy human individuals. Profiled with immunoSEQ multiplex PCR; TCRdb holds only in-frame clones, not every one. There are under 1,100,000 clones in the sample; about 77% occur only once, and nearly 1.5% lies in the top ten. Sequenced: memory CD4+ T cells sorted from blood. Specified subset: CD45RA-negative fraction. Receptor source: a man aged 18 to 35 in good health.

The V gene is TRBV5-6, the J gene TRBJ1-2, with 7 positions matching TRBD1. Germline V gene data show CDR1 as SGHDT and CDR2 as YYEEEE. J was trimmed by 5 bases and V by 9 bases; bases with no gene match: 19. The CDR3 contains 16 residues. DNA for the CDR3: TGTGCCACCATCCTCTCGACAGGGAAGGGGGGATATGGCTACACCTTC. It codes for CATILSTGKGGYGYTF.

Of note for this clone: The same CDR3 arises from other DNA sequences in this sample as well. This sequence joins TRBV18 and TRBJ2-7, with D maybe TRBD2 (5 bases). CDR3 length: 13 amino acids. Looked up from germline, CDR1 is KGHSH and CDR2 is LQKENI. V lost 6 bases, J lost 2 bases, and 11 bases lay in between. In nucleotides, the CDR3 is TGTGCCAGCTCCCCGGGAATAGCCTACGAGCAGTACTTC. Its protein product is CASSPGIAYEQYF.

This sequence joins TRBV2 and TRBJ1-1; D not certain. Germline values: CDR1 SNHLY, CDR2 FYNNEI. Trimming removed 6 bases from V and 10 bases from J, with 12 bases in between. This CDR3 contains 11 residues. CDR3: CASSLDHLAFF. The DNA of the CDR3 is TGTGCCAGCAGCCTAGACCACCTAGCTTTCTTT.

The chain carries TRBV4-1 and TRBJ1-3, with D uncertain. CDR1 and CDR2 from the germline V gene are MGHRA and YSYEKL. The V gene lost 1 base and the J gene lost 0 bases, with 7 bases spanning the gap. CDR3 size: 15 residues. DNA for the CDR3: TGCGCCAGCAGCCAAGGAGAGGCCTCTGGAAACACCATATATTTT. Amino acids: CASSQGEASGNTIYF.

The chain uses TRBV7-9 and TRBJ2-2; 11 bases fit TRBD2. The CDR3 length is 16 residues. CDR1 SEHNR and CDR2 FQNEAQ come from the germline V gene (reference sequence). V shed 5 bases, J shed 1 base, and the junction held 3 bases outside the gene matches. CDR3 sequence (DNA): TGTGCCAGCAGCCAACTAGCGGGAGTGAACACCGGGGAGCTGTTTTTT. This codes for CASSQLAGVNTGELFF.

This clone has only a few counts. This chain connects TRBV10-1 to TRBJ2-7; 12 bases are a match to TRBD2. V lost 2 bases to trimming and J lost 5 bases; unmatched junction nucleotides: 1. CDR3 length equals 14 residues. Looked up from germline, CDR1 is WNHNN and CDR2 is SYGVQD (reference sequence). The CDR3, as DNA: TGCGCCAGCAGTGAGACTAGCGGGAGGAACGAGCAGTACTTC. Its protein product is CASSETSGRNEQYF.

This clone was counted once. The rearrangement joins TRBV4-1 to TRBJ2-7; either TRBD1 or TRBD2 may supply D (7 bases each). Germline-derived CDR1 and CDR2 are MGHRA and YSYEKL. V was trimmed by 0 bases and J by 2 bases, leaving 11 bases between them. The CDR3 totals 15 residues. The CDR3 protein is CASSQEQGTTYEQYF. For the CDR3, the DNA is TGCGCCAGCAGCCAAGAACAGGGGACTACCTACGAGCAGTACTTC.

The chain combines TRBV4-1 with TRBJ1-5; D is unresolved. This CDR3 has 16 residues. Germline CDR1 is MGHRA and CDR2 is YSYEKL. V was cut by 0 bases and J by 5 bases, with 14 bases left in between. CDR3 amino acids: CASSQDLPAPDQPQHF. The CDR3 DNA sequence: TGCGCCAGCAGCCAAGATCTACCGGCCCCGGATCAGCCCCAGCATTTT.

This sequence joins TRBV5-1 and TRBJ2-3; 8 nucleotides match TRBD2. Looked up from germline, CDR1 is SGHRS and CDR2 is YFSETQ. Germline trimming cut 0 bases from V and 5 bases from J; bases unmatched to any gene: 2. The CDR3 spans 14 residues. DNA of the CDR3: TGCGCCAGCAGCTTGGCCCTAGCGGGAGATACGCAGTATTTT. Encoded protein: CASSLALAGDTQYF. The variable domain in full, with the rest retrieved from reference TRBV5-1 and TRBJ2-3, is KAGVTQTPRYLIKTRGQQVTLSCSPISGHRSVSWYQQTPGQGLQFLFEYFSETQRNKGNFPGRFSGRQFSNSRSEMNVSTLELGDSALYLCASSLALAGDTQYFGPGTRLTVL.

This clone was counted only a few times. The CDR3 bases are TGTGCCAGCAGTGAAATAGACAGGGTGGGCTACGAGCAGTACTTC. Its protein product is CASSEIDRVGYEQYF. The rearrangement links TRBV6-1 to TRBJ2-7; TRBD1 aligns across 7 bases. This CDR3 contains 15 residues. CDR1 is MNHNS, CDR2 SASEGT, per germline. V lost 2 bases to trimming and J lost 3 bases; unmatched junction nucleotides: 7.

The V and J genes are TRBV11-2 and TRBJ1-1; the D gene is possibly TRBD1 (5 bases). Germline assignment: CDR1 SGHAT and CDR2 FQNNGV. V dropped 1 base and J dropped 4 bases, with 13 bases sitting between them. The CDR3 is 15 amino acids. This CDR3 reads CASSLALGGTTEAFF. The CDR3 nucleotides read TGTGCCAGCAGCTTAGCCCTGGGGGGAACCACTGAAGCTTTCTTT. Combining the CDR3 with reference TRBV11-2 and TRBJ1-1 gives the whole variable domain EAGVAQSPRYKIIEKRQSVAFWCNPISGHATLYWYQQILGQGPKLLIQFQNNGVVDDSQLPKDRFSAERLKGVDSTLKIQPAKLEDSAVYLCASSLALGGTTEAFFGQGTRLTVV.

The chain joins TRBV20-1 to TRBJ2-7, with unresolved D. CDR1 is DFQATT and CDR2 is SNEGSKA in the germline V gene (reference sequence). The CDR3 spans 11 residues. Deletions cut 8 bases from V and 5 bases from J, with 13 bases between. The CDR3 loop is CSPTYNHEQYF. The CDR3, as DNA: TGCAGTCCTACTTACAACCACGAGCAGTACTTC.

The chain is built from TRBV30 and TRBJ2-7, with TRBD2 as a possible D gene (5 bases). Trimming shortened V by 6 bases and J by 2 bases, and 17 bases separated the two germline ends. This CDR3 is 14 amino acids long. Germline V gene data show CDR1 as GTSNPN and CDR2 as SVGIG (reference sequence). As DNA, the CDR3 is TGTGCCTGTTTCCGGGGTGCCCCCCCCTACGAGCAGTACTTC. This codes for CACFRGAPPYEQYF. Based on the CDR3 plus reference TRBV30 and TRBJ2-7, the full variable domain is SQTIHQWPATLVQPVGSPLSLECTVEGTSNPNLYWYRQAAGRGLQLLFYSVGIGQISSEVPQNLSASRPQDRQFILSSKKLLLSDSGFYLCACFRGAPPYEQYFGPGTRLTVT.

To note about this clone: The junction shows a germline mismatch at one end, possibly a read error. This chain links TRBV5-1 with TRBJ2-7, with D perhaps matching TRBD1 (6 bases). Germline CDR1 SGHRS, CDR2 YFSETQ. This CDR3 is 16 amino acids long. The CDR3 DNA is TGCGCCAGCAGCTTGGGGAGGACAGCGGCCTCCCACGAGCAGTACTTC. Its translation is CASSLGRTAASHEQYF.